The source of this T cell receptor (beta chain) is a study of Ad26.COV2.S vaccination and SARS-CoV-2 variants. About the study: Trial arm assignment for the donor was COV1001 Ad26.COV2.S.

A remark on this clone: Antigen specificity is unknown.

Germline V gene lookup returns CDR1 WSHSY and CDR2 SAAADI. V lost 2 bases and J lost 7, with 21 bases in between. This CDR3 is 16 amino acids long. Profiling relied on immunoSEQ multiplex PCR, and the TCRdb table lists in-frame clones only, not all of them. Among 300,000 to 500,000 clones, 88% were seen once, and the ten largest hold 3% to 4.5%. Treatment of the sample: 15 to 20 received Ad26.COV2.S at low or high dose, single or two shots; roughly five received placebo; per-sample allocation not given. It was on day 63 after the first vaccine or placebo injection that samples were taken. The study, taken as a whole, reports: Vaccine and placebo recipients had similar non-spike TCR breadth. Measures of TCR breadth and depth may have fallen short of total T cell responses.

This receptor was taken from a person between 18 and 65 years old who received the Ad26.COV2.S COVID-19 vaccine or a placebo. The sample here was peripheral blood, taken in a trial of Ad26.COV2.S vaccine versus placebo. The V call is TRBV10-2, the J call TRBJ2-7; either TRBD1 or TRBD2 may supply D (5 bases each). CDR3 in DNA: TGCGCCAGCAGTGAGCCGACGGGACGGAGATTTTGGGAGCAGTACTTC. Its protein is CASSEPTGRRFWEQYF.